The clone carrying this T cell receptor (beta chain) was detected only a few times. Its antigen remains unidentified. This sample stems from a study of human T cells and chemical hapten exposure. At the level of the study: Small volume differences among pooled libraries mainly caused per-sample TCR yield variation.

Overall study results and limits: Expanded TCRs clustered into significantly more large CDR3 similarity groups than controls, the analysis revealed.

As to time point: patch test 2, 6 weeks after DPC sensitization. Documented treatment: therapeutic diphenylcyclopropenone sensitization with weekly scalp DPC. Germline V gene sequence: CDR1 SEHNR, CDR2 FQNEAQ (reference sequence). V shed 8 bases and J 6 bases; nucleotides not matched to a gene: 10. The CDR3 is 15 amino acids. TCRdb processed the RACE reads anew with MiXCR; each CDR3 protein has one entry. The sample has roughly 100,000 distinct CDR3 sequences; about 9.3% are singletons. The sequenced sample was whole blood, obtained in connection with sensitization to the hapten diphenylcyclopropenone (DPC). The genes are TRBV7-9 and TRBJ2-2; 9 nucleotides line up with TRBD2. The origin of this receptor is a woman aged 40 to 50 with alopecia areata. Some clones in this sample may be carry-over from other donors' samples. The CDR3 sequence is CASAGRSGSAGELFF. The CDR3 nucleotides read TGTGCCAGCGCAGGACGTAGCGGGAGTGCCGGGGAGCTGTTTTTT.